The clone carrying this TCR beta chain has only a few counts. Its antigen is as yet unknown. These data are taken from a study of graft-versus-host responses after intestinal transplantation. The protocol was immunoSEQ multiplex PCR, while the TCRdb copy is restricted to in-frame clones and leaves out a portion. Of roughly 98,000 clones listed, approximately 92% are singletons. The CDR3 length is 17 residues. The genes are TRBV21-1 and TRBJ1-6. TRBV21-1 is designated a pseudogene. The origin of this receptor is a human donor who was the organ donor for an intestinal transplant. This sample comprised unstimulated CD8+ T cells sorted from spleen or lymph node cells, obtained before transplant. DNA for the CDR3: TGTGCCAGCAGCACACGGCGGCCGAGGGAAGAGAATTCACCCCTCCACTTT. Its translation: CASSTRRPREENSPLHF.